This T cell receptor beta chain was sequenced for a study of human T cells and chemical hapten exposure. Study context: Doses of diphenylcyclopropenone went to the patients' scalps weekly throughout the approximately 22-week study. From small differences in pooled library volume came most of the variation in per-sample TCR yields. Findings and caveats of the study: Expanded TCRs clustered into significantly more large CDR3 similarity groups than controls, the analysis revealed.

Noted time point: patch test 1, 2 weeks after DPC sensitization. Indicated treatment: therapeutic diphenylcyclopropenone sensitization with weekly scalp DPC. TCRdb reprocessed the RACE reads with MiXCR, giving one entry per CDR3 protein. In the table there are 150,000 to 200,000 distinct CDR3 sequences, around 15% of which are singletons. A note on this clonotype: Its antigen is unknown.

The TCR sequence derives from a woman in her twenties or thirties with alopecia areata. Some clones in this sample may be carry-over from other donors' samples. This specimen was whole blood, taken in connection with sensitization to the hapten diphenylcyclopropenone (DPC).

This chain's CDR3 is CASNLSGKPQPQHF. In nucleotides, the CDR3 is TGTGCCAGCAACCTGTCGGGTAAACCTCAGCCCCAGCATTTT. V usage is TRBV28 and J usage is TRBJ1-5; no clear D. The CDR3 is made up of 14 amino acids. The ends were cut back, 7 bases at V and 6 bases at J, with 16 bases in the middle. CDR1 is MDHEN and CDR2 is SYDVKM in the germline V gene.